This record concerns one TCR beta chain sequence. Its matching antigen is unknown. Analyses pooled second doses at about 4 or about 12 weeks. This sample is drawn from a study of T cell responses to AZD1222 COVID-19 vaccine. Generated by immunoSEQ multiplex PCR, the TCRdb table keeps only in-frame clones and is missing some. The sample shows around 270,000 clones, 90% to 95% of them seen only once. Study results and limitations: In a largely white British group with more females than males, clonal diversity was possibly underestimated. The peak T cell response came first, and repertoires were sampled only after it. Seropositive status at baseline applied to only 5 to 7 AZD1222 recipients.

The CDR3 has 16 amino acids. Germline lookup yields CDR1 MGHRA and CDR2 YSYEKL. V lost 1 base, J lost 5 bases, and 17 bases lay in between. The chain couples TRBV4-1 to TRBJ2-5, with D perhaps matching TRBD1 or TRBD2 (5 bases each). The sequence derives from an adult who received the AZD1222 COVID-19 vaccine. The material sequenced was peripheral blood, taken 28 days after the second AZD1222 dose. DNA for the CDR3: TGCGCCAGCAGCCAAGGGGTGAAGGGGCGAGGGGAGACCCAGTACTTC. Protein product: CASSQGVKGRGETQYF.